A selection of T cell receptor beta chains follows, all from one sample in a study of T cell responses to AZD1222 COVID-19 vaccine. Produced via immunoSEQ multiplex PCR; TCRdb's table is partial and in-frame only. The profile shows 80,000 to 90,000 clones, approximately 89% of them singletons. The starting material was peripheral blood, obtained on day 0 of MenACWY control vaccination. These receptors all stem from an adult in good health. Both conserved end residues are part of each CDR3. The D gene is left open where the match is weak. Some rows have no size entry. The others give once, few or many, or a class for an expanded clone.

V gene	J gene	D gene	clone size	CDR3 DNA	CDR3 protein
TRBV28	TRBJ1-4	TRBD1	NA	TGTGCCAGCAGCCCACAGGGGTGGTTCTTGGAACTGTTTTTT	CASSPQGWFLELFF
TRBV10-3	TRBJ1-6	NA	NA	TGTGCCATCAGCGACGGTAATTCACCCCTCCACTTT	CAISDGNSPLHF
TRBV27	TRBJ1-6	NA	NA	TGTGCCAGCAGTTTCCTTACTGGTGGGTCACCCCTCCACTTT	CASSFLTGGSPLHF
TRBV27	TRBJ2-2	TRBD1	NA	TGTGCCAGCAGTCTGCGACAGGGGGAAGCCGGGGAGCTGTTTTTT	CASSLRQGEAGELFF
TRBV5-6	TRBJ2-7	NA	once	TGTGCCAGCAGCCTAGGACAGTCTTACGAGCAGTACTTC	CASSLGQSYEQYF
TRBV29-1	TRBJ1-5	NA	NA	TGCAGCGTTGAGGTTGGCAATCAGCCCCAGCATTTT	CSVEVGNQPQHF
TRBV5-1	TRBJ2-1	NA	NA	TGCGCCAGCAGCTTAACAGGTTGGCAGGATGAGCAGTTCTTC	CASSLTGWQDEQFF
TRBV5-1	TRBJ2-3	NA	NA	TGCGCCAGCAGCTTGGAAGGTTCCGATACGCAGTATTTT	CASSLEGSDTQYF
TRBV6-6	TRBJ2-5	TRBD2	NA	TGTGCCAGCAGTTATCTCTGGGAGGGAGATAGGGAGACCCAGTACTTC	CASSYLWEGDRETQYF
TRBV27	TRBJ2-1	NA	NA	TGTGCCAGCAGTTTATCTTCCTCTAGTTACAATGAGCAGTTCTTC	CASSLSSSSYNEQFF
TRBV6-5	TRBJ1-6	NA	once	TGTGCCAGCAGTTACTCGGCAGCAGGGAATTCACCCCTCCACTTT	CASSYSAAGNSPLHF
TRBV11-2	TRBJ2-7	TRBD1	NA	TGTGCCAGCAGCCCATTGCAGGGGGCAGTCTACGAGCAGTACTTC	CASSPLQGAVYEQYF
TRBV24-1	TRBJ2-1	NA	NA	TGTGCCACCAGTGACGTCGGATACAATGAGCAGTTCTTC	CATSDVGYNEQFF
TRBV28	TRBJ1-5	NA	NA	TGTGCCAGCAGTTTCTCCGGACGGAACAATCAGCCCCAGCATTTT	CASSFSGRNNQPQHF
TRBV28	TRBJ1-6	TRBD1	NA	TGTGCCAGCAGTCCTCCAGGGGGCGTCACGGGAAGTTCACCCCTCCACTTT	CASSPPGGVTGSSPLHF
TRBV7-3	TRBJ1-2	TRBD1	NA	TGTGCCAGCAGCTTGGCAGGGGGCGCGGGCTATGGCTACACCTTC	CASSLAGGAGYGYTF
TRBV12-3/TRBV12-4	TRBJ1-6	TRBD1	NA	TGTGCCAGCAGGCAACAGGGGCCCCGACCCCTCCACTTT	CASRQQGPRPLHF
TRBV3-1/TRBV3-2	TRBJ1-2	NA	NA	TGTGCCAGCAGCCAAGACAACTATGGCTACACCTTC	CASSQDNYGYTF
TRBV2	TRBJ1-1	TRBD1	NA	TGTGCCAGCATTGACAGGGGTCGGACTGAAGCTTTCTTT	CASIDRGRTEAFF
TRBV5-1	TRBJ1-1	NA	NA	TGCGCCAGCAGCTTGGGGAAAGGCACTGAAGCTTTCTTT	CASSLGKGTEAFF
TRBV7-9	TRBJ2-2	TRBD2	NA	TGTGCCAGCAGCCCGCCGGGACTAGCGGACACCGGGGAGCTGTTTTTT	CASSPPGLADTGELFF
TRBV28	TRBJ1-3	NA	NA	TGTGCCAGCAGCTCCGTAATAGGGGCTGGAAACACCATATATTTT	CASSSVIGAGNTIYF
TRBV4-3	TRBJ1-1	NA	once	TGCGCCAGCAGCCGGACCAAGGAGATGGGAGCTTTCTTT	CASSRTKEMGAFF
TRBV11-3	TRBJ2-1	NA	NA	TGTGCCAGCAGCTTAGGACAAGGGGCAGGGGTTGAGCAGTTCTTC	CASSLGQGAGVEQFF
TRBV6-5	TRBJ2-7	NA	once	TGTGCCAGCGGCCGCGTAGCCTACGAGCAGTACTTC	CASGRVAYEQYF
TRBV6-6	TRBJ1-4	TRBD1	few	TGTGCCAGCAGTTACTCGACAGGGGGGCATGAAAAACTGTTTTTT	CASSYSTGGHEKLFF
TRBV5-1	TRBJ1-4	NA	NA	TGCGCCAGCAGCGGGGAAGTAAGAGAAAAACTGTTTTTT	CASSGEVREKLFF
TRBV10-1	TRBJ1-1	NA	NA	TGCGCCAGCAGTGAGTCAGGCAGGGGCCTTACCGAAGCTTTCTTT	CASSESGRGLTEAFF
TRBV7-2	TRBJ1-4	NA	NA	TGTGCCAGCAGAACGGTAGCAGGGGTTGGGGAAAAACTGTTTTTT	CASRTVAGVGEKLFF
TRBV7-2	TRBJ2-7	NA	once	TGTGCCAGCAGCTTAGTTCTAGGGAAGACCCGCCGCTCCTACGAGCAGTACTTC	CASSLVLGKTRRSYEQYF
TRBV9	TRBJ2-7	NA	NA	TGTGCCAGCAGCGTAGCAAGCGCTACCTACGAGCAGTACTTC	CASSVASATYEQYF
TRBV5-6	TRBJ2-5	NA	NA	TGTGCCAGCACTCTCCGAGGAGAGACCCAGTACTTC	CASTLRGETQYF
TRBV27	TRBJ1-3	NA	NA	TGTGCCAGCAGGATTACAGGGAACTCTGGAAACACCATATATTTT	CASRITGNSGNTIYF
TRBV5-5	TRBJ1-2	NA	NA	TGTGCCAGCAGCAATTCGGGGATCTATGGCTACACCTTC	CASSNSGIYGYTF
TRBV5-6	TRBJ2-5	NA	NA	TGTGCCAGCAACTTGGGGTACTCGCAAGAGACCCAGTACTTC	CASNLGYSQETQYF
TRBV4-3	TRBJ1-1	NA	NA	TGCGCCAGCAGCCAAGATACAATGAACACTGAAGCTTTCTTT	CASSQDTMNTEAFF
TRBV12-3/TRBV12-4	TRBJ2-5	NA	once	TGTGCCAGCAGTTTAGTGTTGGAGACCCAGTACTTC	CASSLVLETQYF
TRBV29-1	TRBJ1-1	NA	NA	TGCAGCGCTCACAGGGTGGAGGACACTGAAGCTTTCTTT	CSAHRVEDTEAFF
TRBV6-5	TRBJ1-1	TRBD1	NA	TGTGCCAGCAGTCCGACAGGGGACTATCGCACTGAAGCTTTCTTT	CASSPTGDYRTEAFF
TRBV2	TRBJ2-2	TRBD2	NA	TGTGCCAGCAGCGGGTCGGTGGTAGCGGGAGTTTACACCGGGGAGCTGTTTTTT	CASSGSVVAGVYTGELFF
TRBV2	TRBJ2-7	TRBD2	once	TGTGCCAGCACCGGGGGCCCGGCGGGAGGGGTATATGAGCAGTACTTC	CASTGGPAGGVYEQYF
TRBV7-2	TRBJ2-7	TRBD1	NA	TGTGCCAGCAGCCGCGCTACAGGGGGAACCTACGAGCAGTACTTC	CASSRATGGTYEQYF
TRBV12-3/TRBV12-4	TRBJ1-6	NA	NA	TGTGCCAGCAGTTCCGTTCGGGCCACACCCCTCCACTTT	CASSSVRATPLHF
TRBV10-3	TRBJ2-5	TRBD2	NA	TGTGCCATCAGGACTAGCGGGGGACGCGGGGAGACCCAGTACTTC	CAIRTSGGRGETQYF
TRBV7-9	TRBJ1-4	NA	NA	TGTGCCAGCCGTGCAAGCCGGAATGAAAAACTGTTTTTT	CASRASRNEKLFF
TRBV28	TRBJ1-1	NA	NA	TGTGCCAGCAGCCTAGGGGGGCTGATGAACACTGAAGCTTTCTTT	CASSLGGLMNTEAFF
TRBV6-2/TRBV6-3	TRBJ2-1	NA	NA	TGTGCCAGCAGTTACCGGCCAGGGGCCAATGAGCAGTTCTTC	CASSYRPGANEQFF
TRBV16	TRBJ1-2	NA	few	TGTGCCAGCAGCCAAGGCGGCCGGGTGACCACTTATGGCTACACCTTC	CASSQGGRVTTYGYTF
TRBV20-1	TRBJ2-3	NA	NA	TGCAGTGCTAGGCCCCGGGATACGCAGTATTTT	CSARPRDTQYF
TRBV15	TRBJ2-7	TRBD1	NA	TGTGCCACCAGCCGGGACAGGGGGCCATACGAGCAGTACTTC	CATSRDRGPYEQYF
TRBV10-2	TRBJ2-2	NA	once	TGCGCCAGCAGTGAGTCGGGGAACACCGGGGAGCTGTTTTTT	CASSESGNTGELFF
TRBV6-5	TRBJ1-1	NA	NA	TGTGCCAGCATGGAAGTAGGGCGTAAAGCTTTCTTT	CASMEVGRKAFF